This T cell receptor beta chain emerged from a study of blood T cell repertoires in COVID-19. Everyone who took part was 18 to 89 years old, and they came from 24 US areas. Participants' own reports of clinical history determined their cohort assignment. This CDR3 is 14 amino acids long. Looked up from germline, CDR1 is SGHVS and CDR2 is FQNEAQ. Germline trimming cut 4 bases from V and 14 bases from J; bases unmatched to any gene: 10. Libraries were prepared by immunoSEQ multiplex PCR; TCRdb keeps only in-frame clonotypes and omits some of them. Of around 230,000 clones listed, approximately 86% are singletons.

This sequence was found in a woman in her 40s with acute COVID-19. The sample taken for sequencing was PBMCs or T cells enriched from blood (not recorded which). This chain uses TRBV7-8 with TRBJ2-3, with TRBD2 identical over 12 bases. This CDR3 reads CASSSTSGRPIGYF. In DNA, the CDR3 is TGTGCCAGCAGCTCCACTAGCGGGAGGCCAATTGGGTATTTT.